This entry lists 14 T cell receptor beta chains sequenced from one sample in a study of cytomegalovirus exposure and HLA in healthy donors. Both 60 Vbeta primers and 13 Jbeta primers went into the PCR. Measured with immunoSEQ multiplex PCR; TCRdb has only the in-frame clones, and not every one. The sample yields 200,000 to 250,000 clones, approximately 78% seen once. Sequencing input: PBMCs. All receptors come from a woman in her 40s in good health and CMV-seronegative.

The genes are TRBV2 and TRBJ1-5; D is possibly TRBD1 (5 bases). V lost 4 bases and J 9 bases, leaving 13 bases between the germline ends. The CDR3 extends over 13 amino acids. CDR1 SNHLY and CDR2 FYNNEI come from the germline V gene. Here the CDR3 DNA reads TGTGCCAGCAGTGTTGGGGGGAACGGGCCCCAGCATTTT. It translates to CASSVGGNGPQHF. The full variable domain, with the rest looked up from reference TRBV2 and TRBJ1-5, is EPEVTQTPSHQVTQMGQEVILRCVPISNHLYFYWYRQILGQKVEFLVSFYNNEISEKSEIFDDQFSVERPDGSNFTLKIRSTKLEDSAMYFCASSVGGNGPQHFGDGTRLSIL.

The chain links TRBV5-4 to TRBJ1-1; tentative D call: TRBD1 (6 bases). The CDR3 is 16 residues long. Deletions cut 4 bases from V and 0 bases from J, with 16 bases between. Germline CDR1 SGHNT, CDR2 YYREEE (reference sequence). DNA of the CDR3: TGTGCCAGCAGCCCGGCCGGGACAATCTTGAACACTGAAGCTTTCTTT. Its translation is CASSPAGTILNTEAFF.

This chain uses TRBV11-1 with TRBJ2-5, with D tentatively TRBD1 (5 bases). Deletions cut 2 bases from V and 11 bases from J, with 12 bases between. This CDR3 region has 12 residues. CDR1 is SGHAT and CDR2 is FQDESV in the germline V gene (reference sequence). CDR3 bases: TGTGCCAGCAGCTTATCGACAGTAGAGCAGTACTTC. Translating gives CASSLSTVEQYF.

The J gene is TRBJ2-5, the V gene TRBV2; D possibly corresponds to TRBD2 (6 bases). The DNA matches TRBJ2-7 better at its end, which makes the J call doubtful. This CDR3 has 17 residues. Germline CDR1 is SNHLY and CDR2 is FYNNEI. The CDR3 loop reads CASSEDPTSYSSNEQYF. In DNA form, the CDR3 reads TGTGCCAGCAGTGAAGACCCTACTAGCTATTCGTCTAACGAGCAGTACTTC.

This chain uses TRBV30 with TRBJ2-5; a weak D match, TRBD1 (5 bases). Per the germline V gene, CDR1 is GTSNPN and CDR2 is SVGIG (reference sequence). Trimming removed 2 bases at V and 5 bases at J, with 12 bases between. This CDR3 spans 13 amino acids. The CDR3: CAWSTGGSETQYF. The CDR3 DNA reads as TGTGCCTGGAGTACAGGTGGATCGGAGACCCAGTACTTC.

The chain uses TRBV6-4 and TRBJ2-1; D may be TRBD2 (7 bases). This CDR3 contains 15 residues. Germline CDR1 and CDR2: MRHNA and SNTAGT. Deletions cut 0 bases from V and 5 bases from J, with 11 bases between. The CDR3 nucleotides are TGTGCCAGCAGTGACTCGGGGGGGGGCCACAATGAGCAGTTCTTC. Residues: CASSDSGGGHNEQFF.

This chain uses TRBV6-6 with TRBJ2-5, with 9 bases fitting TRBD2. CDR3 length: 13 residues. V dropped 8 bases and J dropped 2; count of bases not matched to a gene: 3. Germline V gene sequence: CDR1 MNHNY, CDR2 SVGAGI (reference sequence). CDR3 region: CASCTSGQETQYF. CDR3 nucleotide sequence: TGTGCCAGCTGCACTAGCGGGCAAGAGACCCAGTACTTC.

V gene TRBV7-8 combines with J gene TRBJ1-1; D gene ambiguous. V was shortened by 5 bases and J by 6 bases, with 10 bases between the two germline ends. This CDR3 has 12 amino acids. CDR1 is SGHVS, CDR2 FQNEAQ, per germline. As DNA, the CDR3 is TGTGCCAGCAGCCCCGGTATGGCTGAAGCTTTCTTT. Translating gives CASSPGMAEAFF.

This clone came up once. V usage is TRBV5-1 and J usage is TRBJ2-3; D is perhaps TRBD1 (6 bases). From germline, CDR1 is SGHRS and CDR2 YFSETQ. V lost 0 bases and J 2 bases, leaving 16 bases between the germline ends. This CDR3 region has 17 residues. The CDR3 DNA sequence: TGCGCCAGCAGCTTGGACCTTGGGGGCGCGGCCACAGATACGCAGTATTTT. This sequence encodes CASSLDLGGAATDTQYF.

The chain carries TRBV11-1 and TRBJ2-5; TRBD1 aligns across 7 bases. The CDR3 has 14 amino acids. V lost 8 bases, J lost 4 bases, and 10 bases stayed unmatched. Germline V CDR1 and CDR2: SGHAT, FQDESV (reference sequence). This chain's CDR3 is CASETGVRGETQYF. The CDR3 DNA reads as TGTGCCAGCGAAACAGGGGTTCGGGGAGAGACCCAGTACTTC.

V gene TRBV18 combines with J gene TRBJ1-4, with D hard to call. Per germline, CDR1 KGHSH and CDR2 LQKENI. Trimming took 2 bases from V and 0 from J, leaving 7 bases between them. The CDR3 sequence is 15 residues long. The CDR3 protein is CASSPSFTTNEKLFF. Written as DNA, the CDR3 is TGTGCCAGCTCACCATCATTCACAACTAATGAAAAACTGTTTTTT. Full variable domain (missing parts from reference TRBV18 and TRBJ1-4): NAGVMQNPRHLVRRRGQEARLRCSPMKGHSHVYWYRQLPEEGLKFMVYLQKENIIDESGMPKERFSAEFPKEGPSILRIQQVVRGDSAAYFCASSPSFTTNEKLFFGSGTQLSVL.

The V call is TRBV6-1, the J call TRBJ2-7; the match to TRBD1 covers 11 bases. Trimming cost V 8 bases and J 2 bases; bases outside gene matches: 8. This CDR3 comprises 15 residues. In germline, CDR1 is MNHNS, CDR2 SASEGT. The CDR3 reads CASLWDRGATYEQYF. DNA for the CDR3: TGTGCCAGCCTTTGGGACAGGGGGGCCACCTACGAGCAGTACTTC.

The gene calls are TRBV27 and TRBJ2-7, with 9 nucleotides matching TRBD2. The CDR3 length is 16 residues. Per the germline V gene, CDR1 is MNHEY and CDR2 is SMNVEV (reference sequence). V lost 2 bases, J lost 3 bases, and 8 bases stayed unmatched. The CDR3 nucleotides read TGTGCCAGCAGTTTAGGGGGTAGCGGGAGTTTCTACGAGCAGTACTTC. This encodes CASSLGGSGSFYEQYF.

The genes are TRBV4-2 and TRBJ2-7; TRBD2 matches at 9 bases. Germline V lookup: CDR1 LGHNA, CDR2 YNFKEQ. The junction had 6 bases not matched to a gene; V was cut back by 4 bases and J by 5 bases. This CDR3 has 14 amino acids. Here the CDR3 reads CASSPRTSVDEQYF. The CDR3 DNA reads TGTGCCAGCAGCCCCCGGACTAGCGTGGACGAGCAGTACTTC.